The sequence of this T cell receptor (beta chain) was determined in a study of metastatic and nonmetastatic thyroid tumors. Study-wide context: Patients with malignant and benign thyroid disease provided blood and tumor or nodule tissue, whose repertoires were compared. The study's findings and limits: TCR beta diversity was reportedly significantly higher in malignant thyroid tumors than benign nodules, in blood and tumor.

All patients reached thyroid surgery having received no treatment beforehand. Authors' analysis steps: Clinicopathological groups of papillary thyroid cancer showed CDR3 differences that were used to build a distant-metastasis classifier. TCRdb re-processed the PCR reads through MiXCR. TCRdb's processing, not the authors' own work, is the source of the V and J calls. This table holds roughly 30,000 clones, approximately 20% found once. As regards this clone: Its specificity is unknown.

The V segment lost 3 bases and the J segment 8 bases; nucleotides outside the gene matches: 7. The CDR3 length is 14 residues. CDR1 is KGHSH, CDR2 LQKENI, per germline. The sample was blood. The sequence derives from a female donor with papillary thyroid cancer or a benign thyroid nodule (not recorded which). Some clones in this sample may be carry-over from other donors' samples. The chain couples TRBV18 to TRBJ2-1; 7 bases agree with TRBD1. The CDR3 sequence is CASSPLQGVYEQFF. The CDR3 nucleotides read TGTGCCAGCTCACCCCTCCAGGGGGTCTATGAGCAGTTCTTC.